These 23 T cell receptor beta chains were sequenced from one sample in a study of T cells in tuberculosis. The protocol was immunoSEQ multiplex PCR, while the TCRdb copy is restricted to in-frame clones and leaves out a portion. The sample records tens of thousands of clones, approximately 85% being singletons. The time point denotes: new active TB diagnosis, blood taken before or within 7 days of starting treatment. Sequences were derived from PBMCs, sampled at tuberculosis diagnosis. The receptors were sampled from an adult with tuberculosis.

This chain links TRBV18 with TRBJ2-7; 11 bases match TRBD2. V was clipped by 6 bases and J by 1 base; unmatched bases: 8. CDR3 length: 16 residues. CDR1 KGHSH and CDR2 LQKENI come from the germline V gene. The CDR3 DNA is TGTGCCAGCTCTTTCCTACTAGCGGGGGAGTCCTACGAGCAGTACTTC. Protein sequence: CASSFLLAGESYEQYF.

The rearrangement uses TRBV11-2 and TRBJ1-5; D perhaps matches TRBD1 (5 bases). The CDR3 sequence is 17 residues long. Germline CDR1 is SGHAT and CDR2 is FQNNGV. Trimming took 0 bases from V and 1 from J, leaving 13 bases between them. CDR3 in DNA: TGTGCCAGCAGCTTAGATCAGACAGAGACAAGCAATCAGCCCCAGCATTTT. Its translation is CASSLDQTETSNQPQHF.

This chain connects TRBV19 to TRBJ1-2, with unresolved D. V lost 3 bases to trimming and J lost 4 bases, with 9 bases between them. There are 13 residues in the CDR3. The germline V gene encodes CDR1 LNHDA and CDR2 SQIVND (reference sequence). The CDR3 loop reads CASSMLEGYGYTF. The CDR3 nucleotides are TGTGCCAGTAGTATGTTGGAGGGCTATGGCTACACCTTC.

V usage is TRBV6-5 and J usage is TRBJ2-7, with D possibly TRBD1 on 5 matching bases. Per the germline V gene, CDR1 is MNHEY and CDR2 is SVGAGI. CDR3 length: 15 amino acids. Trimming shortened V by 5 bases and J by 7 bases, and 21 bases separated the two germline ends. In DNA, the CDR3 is TGTGCCAGCAGTCTTACAAGGGGCGGTCTAAGGGAGCAGTACTTC. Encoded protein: CASSLTRGGLREQYF.

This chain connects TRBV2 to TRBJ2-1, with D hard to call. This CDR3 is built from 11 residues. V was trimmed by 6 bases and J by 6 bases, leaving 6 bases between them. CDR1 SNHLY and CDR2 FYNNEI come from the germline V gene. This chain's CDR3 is CASRTANEQFF. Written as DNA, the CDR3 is TGTGCCAGCAGGACTGCCAATGAGCAGTTCTTC.

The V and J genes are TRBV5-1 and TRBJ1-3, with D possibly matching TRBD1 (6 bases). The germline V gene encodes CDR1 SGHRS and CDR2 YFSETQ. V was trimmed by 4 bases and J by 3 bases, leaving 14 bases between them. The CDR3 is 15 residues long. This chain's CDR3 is CASSPGGAGGNTIYF. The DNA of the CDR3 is TGCGCCAGCAGCCCCGGGGGGGCAGGTGGAAACACCATATATTTT.

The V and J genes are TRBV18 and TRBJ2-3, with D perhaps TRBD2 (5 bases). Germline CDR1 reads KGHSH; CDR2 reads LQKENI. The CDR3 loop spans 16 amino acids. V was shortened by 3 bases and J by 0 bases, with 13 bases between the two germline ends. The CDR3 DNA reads TGTGCCAGCTCACCGGGTTTAGCGACTAGCACAGATACGCAGTATTTT. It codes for CASSPGLATSTDTQYF.

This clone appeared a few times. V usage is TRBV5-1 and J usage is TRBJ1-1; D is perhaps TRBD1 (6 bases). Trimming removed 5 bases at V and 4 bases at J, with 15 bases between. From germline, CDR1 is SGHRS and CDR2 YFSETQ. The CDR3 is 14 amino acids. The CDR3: CASSRQGGATEAFF. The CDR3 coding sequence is TGCGCCAGCAGTAGACAAGGGGGGGCCACTGAAGCTTTCTTT.

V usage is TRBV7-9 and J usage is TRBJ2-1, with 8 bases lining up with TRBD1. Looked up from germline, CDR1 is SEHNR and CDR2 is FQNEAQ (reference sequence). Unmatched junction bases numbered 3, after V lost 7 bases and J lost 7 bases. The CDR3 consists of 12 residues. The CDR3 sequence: CASTRQGNEQFF. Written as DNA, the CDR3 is TGTGCCAGCACCCGACAGGGGAATGAGCAGTTCTTC.

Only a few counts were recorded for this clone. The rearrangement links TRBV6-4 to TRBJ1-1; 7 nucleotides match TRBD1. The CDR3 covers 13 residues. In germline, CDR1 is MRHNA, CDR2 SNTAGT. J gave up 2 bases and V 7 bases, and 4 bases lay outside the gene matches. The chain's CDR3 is CASKGAPNTEAFF. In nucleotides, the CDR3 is TGTGCCAGCAAGGGGGCACCCAACACTGAAGCTTTCTTT.

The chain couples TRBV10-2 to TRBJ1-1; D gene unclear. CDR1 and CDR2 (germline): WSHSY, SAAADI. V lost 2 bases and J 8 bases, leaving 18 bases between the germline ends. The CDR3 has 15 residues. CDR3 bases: TGCGCCAGCAGTGAGCGAGCCCCGAGAGGTCCCGAAGCTTTCTTT. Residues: CASSERAPRGPEAFF.

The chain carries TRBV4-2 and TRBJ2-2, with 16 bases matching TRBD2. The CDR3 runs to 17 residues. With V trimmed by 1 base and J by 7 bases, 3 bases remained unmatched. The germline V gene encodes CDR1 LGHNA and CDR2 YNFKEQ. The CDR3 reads CASSQGGLAGGHGELFF. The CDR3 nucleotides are TGTGCCAGCAGCCAAGGGGGACTAGCGGGAGGGCACGGGGAGCTGTTTTTT.

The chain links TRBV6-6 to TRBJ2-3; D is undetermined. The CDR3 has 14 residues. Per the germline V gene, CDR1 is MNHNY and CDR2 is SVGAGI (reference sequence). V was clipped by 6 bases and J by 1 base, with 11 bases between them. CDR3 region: CASSSPPGTDTQYF. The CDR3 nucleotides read TGTGCCAGCAGCTCTCCTCCCGGCACAGATACGCAGTATTTT.

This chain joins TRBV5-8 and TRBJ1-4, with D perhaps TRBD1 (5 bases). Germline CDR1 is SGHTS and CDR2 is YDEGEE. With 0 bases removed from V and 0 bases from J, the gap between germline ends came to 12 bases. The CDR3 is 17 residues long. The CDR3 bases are TGTGCCAGCAGCTTGGTTGGGGGGGGAACAACTAATGAAAAACTGTTTTTT. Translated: CASSLVGGGTTNEKLFF.

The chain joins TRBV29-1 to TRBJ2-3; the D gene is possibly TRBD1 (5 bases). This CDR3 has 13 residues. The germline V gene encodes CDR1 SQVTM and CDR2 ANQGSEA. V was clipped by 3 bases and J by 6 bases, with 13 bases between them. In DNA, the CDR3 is TGCAGCGTTGAGATGGTCAGGGCCGATACGCAGTATTTT. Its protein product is CSVEMVRADTQYF.

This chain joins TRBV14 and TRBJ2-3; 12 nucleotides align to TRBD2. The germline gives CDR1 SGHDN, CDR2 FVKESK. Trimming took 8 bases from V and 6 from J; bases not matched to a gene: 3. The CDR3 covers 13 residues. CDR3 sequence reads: CASGGTSGDTQYF. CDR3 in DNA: TGTGCCAGCGGCGGGACTAGCGGGGATACGCAGTATTTT.

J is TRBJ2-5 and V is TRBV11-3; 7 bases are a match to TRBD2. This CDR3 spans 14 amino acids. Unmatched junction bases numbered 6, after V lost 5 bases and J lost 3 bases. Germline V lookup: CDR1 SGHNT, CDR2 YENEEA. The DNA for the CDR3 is TGTGCCAGCAGCGCTACGGCGGGAGAAGAGACCCAGTACTTC. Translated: CASSATAGEETQYF.

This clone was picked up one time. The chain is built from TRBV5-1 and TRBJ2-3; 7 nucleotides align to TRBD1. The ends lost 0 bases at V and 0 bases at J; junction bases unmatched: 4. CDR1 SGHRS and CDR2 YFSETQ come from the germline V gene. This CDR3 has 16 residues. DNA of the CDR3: TGCGCCAGCAGCTTGGTAGGACAGGCGAGCACAGATACGCAGTATTTT. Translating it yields CASSLVGQASTDTQYF.

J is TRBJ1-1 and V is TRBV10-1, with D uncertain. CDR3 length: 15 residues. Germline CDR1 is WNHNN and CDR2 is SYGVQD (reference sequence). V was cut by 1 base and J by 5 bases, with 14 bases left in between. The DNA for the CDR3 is TGCGCCAGCAGTGAGTATCCCAGCGGGTTGACTGAAGCTTTCTTT. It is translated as CASSEYPSGLTEAFF.

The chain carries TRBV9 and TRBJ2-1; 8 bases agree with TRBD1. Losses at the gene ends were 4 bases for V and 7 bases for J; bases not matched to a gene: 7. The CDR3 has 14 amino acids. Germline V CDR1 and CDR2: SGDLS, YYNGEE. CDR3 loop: CASSPRTGKNEQFF. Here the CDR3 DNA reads TGTGCCAGCAGCCCCCGGACAGGGAAAAATGAGCAGTTCTTC.

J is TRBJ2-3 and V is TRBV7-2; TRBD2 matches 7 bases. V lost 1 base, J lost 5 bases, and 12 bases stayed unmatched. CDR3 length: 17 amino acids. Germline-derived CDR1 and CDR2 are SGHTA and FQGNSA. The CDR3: CASSLDWWGGVIDTQYF. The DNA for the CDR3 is TGTGCCAGCAGCTTAGATTGGTGGGGGGGAGTTATAGATACGCAGTATTTT.

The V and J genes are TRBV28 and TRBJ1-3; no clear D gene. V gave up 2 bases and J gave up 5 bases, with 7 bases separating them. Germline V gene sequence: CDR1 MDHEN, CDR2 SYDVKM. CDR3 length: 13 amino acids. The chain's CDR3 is CASSLLGRNTIYF. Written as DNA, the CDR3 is TGTGCCAGCAGTTTACTAGGTAGAAACACCATATATTTT.

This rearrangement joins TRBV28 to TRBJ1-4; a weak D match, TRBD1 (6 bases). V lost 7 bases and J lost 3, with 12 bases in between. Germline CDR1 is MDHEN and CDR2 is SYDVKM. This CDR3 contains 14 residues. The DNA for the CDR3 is TGTGCCAGCACAACAGGGCGCTCTAATGAAAAACTGTTTTTT. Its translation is CASTTGRSNEKLFF.